A single sample is the source of the 11 T cell receptor beta chains below, sequenced in a study of blood T cell repertoires in COVID-19. The assay was immunoSEQ multiplex PCR, and TCRdb's table has in-frame clones only and misses some. The sample holds approximately 210,000 clones, around 82% seen once. The sequenced sample consisted of peripheral blood. Source of these receptors: a woman over 75 with acute or convalescent COVID-19.

This clone was counted a few times. The V gene is TRBV6-1, the J gene TRBJ1-2; D remains ambiguous. V dropped 1 base and J dropped 0 bases, with 6 bases sitting between them. CDR3 length equals 14 residues. Looked up from germline, CDR1 is MNHNS and CDR2 is SASEGT. The CDR3 sequence: CASSEGPANYGYTF. CDR3 nucleotide sequence: TGTGCCAGCAGTGAAGGGCCCGCTAACTATGGCTACACCTTC.

V and J are TRBV2 and TRBJ1-4; D call uncertain. Germline CDR1 reads SNHLY; CDR2 reads FYNNEI. CDR3 length equals 11 residues. The ends were cut back, 5 bases at V and 7 bases at J, with 5 bases in the middle. The CDR3 spells CASSILEKLFF. In nucleotides, the CDR3 is TGTGCCAGCAGTATCCTTGAAAAACTGTTTTTT.

The genes are TRBV15 and TRBJ1-2; possible D gene TRBD1, 5 bases. CDR3 length equals 13 residues. With 5 bases removed from V and 5 bases from J, the gap between germline ends came to 12 bases. Germline-derived CDR1 and CDR2 are LNHNV and YYDKDF (reference sequence). CDR3 loop: CATSFPRGYGYTF. The CDR3 DNA is TGTGCCACCAGCTTTCCTCGGGGGTATGGCTACACCTTC.

The rearrangement joins TRBV11-2 to TRBJ1-5; 7 nucleotides agree with TRBD1. This CDR3 region has 16 residues. CDR1 and CDR2 (germline): SGHAT, FQNNGV. Unmatched junction bases numbered 10, after V lost 4 bases and J lost 4 bases. CDR3 sequence (DNA): TGTGCCAGCAGCTCCTCCGGGACAGCTTGGAATCAGCCCCAGCATTTT. Its protein is CASSSSGTAWNQPQHF. The full variable domain, completed using reference TRBV11-2 and TRBJ1-5, is EAGVAQSPRYKIIEKRQSVAFWCNPISGHATLYWYQQILGQGPKLLIQFQNNGVVDDSQLPKDRFSAERLKGVDSTLKIQPAKLEDSAVYLCASSSSGTAWNQPQHFGDGTRLSIL.

The chain uses TRBV25-1 and TRBJ2-3; TRBD2 agrees at 9 bases. The ends lost 3 bases at V and 2 bases at J; junction bases unmatched: 6. This CDR3 has 16 residues. Germline V lookup: CDR1 MGHDK, CDR2 SYGVNS. The chain's CDR3 is CASSDPSGVVTDTQYF. For the CDR3, the DNA is TGTGCCAGCAGTGACCCTAGCGGGGTGGTCACAGATACGCAGTATTTT.

The chain joins TRBV20-1 to TRBJ1-2, with D hard to call. The CDR3 is 8 amino acids. Germline assignment: CDR1 DFQATT and CDR2 SNEGSKA (reference sequence). The CDR3 spells CRTAGYTF. The CDR3 DNA reads TGCAGAACAGCTGGCTACACCTTC.

The CDR3, as DNA: TGTGCCAGCAGCCAACGGACTAGCGGGGGGCAACAGTTCTTC. Protein sequence: CASSQRTSGGQQFF. The chain carries TRBV11-3 and TRBJ2-1, with 14 bases lining up with TRBD2. This CDR3 spans 14 amino acids. CDR1 is SGHNT and CDR2 is YENEEA in the germline V gene. The V and J ends lost 5 bases and 13 bases, in that order; junction bases with no gene match: 7.

The sample holds one count of this clone. V usage is TRBV27 and J usage is TRBJ2-5, with TRBD2 as a possible D gene (7 bases). Between the trimmed V and J ends, which lost 5 bases and 5 bases, there was a span of 18 bases. CDR1 and CDR2 (germline): MNHEY, SMNVEV (reference sequence). The CDR3 runs 15 residues. CDR3 amino acids: CASSASRGRGETQYF. The CDR3 DNA sequence: TGTGCCAGCAGTGCCAGCCGGGGGCGGGGGGAGACCCAGTACTTC.

The V and J genes are TRBV28 and TRBJ1-1; D possibly corresponds to TRBD1 (5 bases). Germline V lookup: CDR1 MDHEN, CDR2 SYDVKM. Trimming took off 10 bases at V and 0 bases at J, with 18 bases between the two ends. The CDR3 length is 15 residues. CDR3 sequence: CATTLGPLMNTEAFF. The CDR3 DNA follows: TGTGCCACCACCCTGGGGCCCTTAATGAACACTGAAGCTTTCTTT.

The chain joins TRBV27 to TRBJ1-2, with D maybe TRBD1 (6 bases). Trimming shortened V by 6 bases and J by 3 bases, and 8 bases separated the two germline ends. Germline V lookup: CDR1 MNHEY, CDR2 SMNVEV (reference sequence). The CDR3 has 12 amino acids. As DNA, the CDR3 is TGTGCCAGCAGGGACAGACACTATGGCTACACCTTC. Its translation: CASRDRHYGYTF.

The CDR3 is CASSTDRASTGELFF. The CDR3 DNA follows: TGTGCCAGCTCGACCGACAGGGCTAGCACCGGGGAGCTGTTTTTT. The J gene is TRBJ2-2, the V gene TRBV18; 7 bases match TRBD1. The V gene end was trimmed by 6 bases and the J gene end by 4 bases; junction bases not matched to a gene: 8. Germline-derived CDR1 and CDR2 are KGHSH and LQKENI. This CDR3 comprises 15 residues.